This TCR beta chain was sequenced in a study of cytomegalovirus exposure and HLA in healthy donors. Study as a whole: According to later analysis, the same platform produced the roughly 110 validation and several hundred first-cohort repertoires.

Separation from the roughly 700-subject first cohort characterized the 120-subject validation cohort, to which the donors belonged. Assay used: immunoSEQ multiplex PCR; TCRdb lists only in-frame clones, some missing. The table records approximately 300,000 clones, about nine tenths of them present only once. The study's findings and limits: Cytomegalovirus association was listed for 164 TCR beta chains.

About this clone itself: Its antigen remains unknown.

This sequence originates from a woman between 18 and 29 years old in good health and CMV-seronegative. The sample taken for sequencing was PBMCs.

The CDR3 DNA follows: TGTGCCAGCAGCCTAAAACAGGCGGAAGAGACCCAGTACTTC. It translates to CASSLKQAEETQYF. The gene calls are TRBV13 and TRBJ2-5, with D perhaps matching TRBD1 (5 bases). Looked up from germline, CDR1 is PRHDT and CDR2 is FYEKMQ (reference sequence). V shed 5 bases and J shed 3 bases, with 13 bases lying between them. The CDR3 has 14 residues. Together with reference TRBV13 and TRBJ2-5, the CDR3 gives the full variable domain: AAGVIQSPRHLIKEKRETATLKCYPIPRHDTVYWYQQGPGQDPQFLISFYEKMQSDKGSIPDRFSAQQFSDYHSELNMSSLELGDSALYFCASSLKQAEETQYFGPGTRLLVL.